The text below deals with one T cell receptor beta chain. Its antigen is as yet unknown. Primers included in the PCR were 60 Vbeta and 13 Jbeta primers. Only in-frame clones appear in the TCRdb table, and some are missing; sequencing was by immunoSEQ multiplex PCR. The sample shows 100,000 to 150,000 clones, more than 60% of them seen only once. The CDR3 covers 16 residues. Germline CDR1 is SGHAT and CDR2 is FQNNGV. Trimming cost V 4 bases and J 0 bases, with 15 bases left between them. These data belong to a study of cytomegalovirus exposure and HLA in healthy donors. Overall study findings and caveats: Later, an analysis showed that TCR beta chains associated with HLA were more clonally expanded than others that were equally common.

The TCR sequence derives from a woman aged 40-49 years in good health and CMV-seronegative. The chain uses TRBV11-2 and TRBJ1-2, with D possibly matching TRBD1 (5 bases). Sequenced sample: PBMCs. DNA for the CDR3: TGTGCCAGCAGCTCACCTAGGCGGACAACTAACTATGGCTACACCTTC. Translated: CASSSPRRTTNYGYTF.